This entry describes one T cell receptor (beta chain). Its antigen remains unidentified. This record comes from a study of T cell responses to AZD1222 COVID-19 vaccine. Measured with immunoSEQ multiplex PCR; TCRdb has only the in-frame clones, and not every one. The sample lists 15,000 to 20,000 clones; more than 80% were seen once. The V and J ends lost 6 bases and 4 bases, in that order; junction bases with no gene match: 4. This CDR3 spans 14 amino acids. Germline V gene data show CDR1 as MNHEY and CDR2 as SVGAGI. Findings of the study overall: Donors were chiefly white British, with a greater number of females, and clonal diversity was perhaps underestimated.

The rearrangement joins TRBV6-5 to TRBJ2-7; 12 bases are a match to TRBD2. This clonotype originated in an adult who received the AZD1222 COVID-19 vaccine. This specimen was peripheral blood, taken 28 days after the second AZD1222 dose. CDR3 in amino acids: CASSGLAGRYEQYF. The CDR3 nucleotides are TGTGCCAGCAGCGGACTAGCGGGAAGGTACGAGCAGTACTTC.